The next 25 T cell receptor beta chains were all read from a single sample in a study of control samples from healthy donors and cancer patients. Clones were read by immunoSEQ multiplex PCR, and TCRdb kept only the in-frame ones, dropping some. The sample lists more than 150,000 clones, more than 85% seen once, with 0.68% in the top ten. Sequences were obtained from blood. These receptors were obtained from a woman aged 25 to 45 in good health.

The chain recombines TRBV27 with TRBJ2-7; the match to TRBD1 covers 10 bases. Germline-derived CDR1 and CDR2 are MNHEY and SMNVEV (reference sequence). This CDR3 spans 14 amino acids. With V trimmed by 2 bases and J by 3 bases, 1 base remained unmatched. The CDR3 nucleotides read TGTGCCAGCAGTTTAGACAGGGGGCACTACGAGCAGTACTTC. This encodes CASSLDRGHYEQYF.

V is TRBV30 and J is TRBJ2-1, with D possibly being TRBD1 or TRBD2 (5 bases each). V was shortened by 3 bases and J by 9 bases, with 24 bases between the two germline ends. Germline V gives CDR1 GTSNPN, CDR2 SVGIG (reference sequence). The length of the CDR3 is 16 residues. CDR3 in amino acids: CAWRVRFWGTQSEQFF. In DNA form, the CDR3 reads TGTGCCTGGAGAGTTAGGTTTTGGGGGACGCAAAGTGAGCAGTTCTTC.

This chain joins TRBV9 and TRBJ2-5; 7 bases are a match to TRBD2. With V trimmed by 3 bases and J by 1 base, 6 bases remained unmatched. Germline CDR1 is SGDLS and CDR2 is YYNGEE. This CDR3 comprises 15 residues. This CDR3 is CASSGGTNFQETQYF. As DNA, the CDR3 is TGTGCCAGCAGCGGGGGGACTAACTTCCAAGAGACCCAGTACTTC.

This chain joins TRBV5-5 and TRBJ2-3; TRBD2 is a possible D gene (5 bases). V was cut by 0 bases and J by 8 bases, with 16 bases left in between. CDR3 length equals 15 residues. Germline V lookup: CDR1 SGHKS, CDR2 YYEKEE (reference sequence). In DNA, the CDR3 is TGTGCCAGCAGCTTGGAAGTCGGGGTACGGGGTACGCAGTATTTT. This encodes CASSLEVGVRGTQYF. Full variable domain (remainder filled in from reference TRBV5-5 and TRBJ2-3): DAGVTQSPTHLIKTRGQQVTLRCSPISGHKSVSWYQQVLGQGPQFIFQYYEKEERGRGNFPDRFSARQFPNYSSELNVNALLLGDSALYLCASSLEVGVRGTQYFGPGTRLTVL.

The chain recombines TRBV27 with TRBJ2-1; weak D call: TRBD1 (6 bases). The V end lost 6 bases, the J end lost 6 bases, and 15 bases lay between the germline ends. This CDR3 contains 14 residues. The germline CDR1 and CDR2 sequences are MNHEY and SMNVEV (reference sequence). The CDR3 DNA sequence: TGTGCCAGCAGGGCAGGGGCAAGGGTCAATGAGCAGTTCTTC. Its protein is CASRAGARVNEQFF.

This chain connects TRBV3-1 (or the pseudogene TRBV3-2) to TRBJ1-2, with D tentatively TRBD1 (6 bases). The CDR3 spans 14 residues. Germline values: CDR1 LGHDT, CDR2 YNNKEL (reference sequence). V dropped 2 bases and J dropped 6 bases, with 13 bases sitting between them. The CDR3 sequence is CASSQPSDSDGYTF. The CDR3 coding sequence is TGTGCCAGCAGCCAACCCTCGGACAGCGATGGCTACACCTTC.

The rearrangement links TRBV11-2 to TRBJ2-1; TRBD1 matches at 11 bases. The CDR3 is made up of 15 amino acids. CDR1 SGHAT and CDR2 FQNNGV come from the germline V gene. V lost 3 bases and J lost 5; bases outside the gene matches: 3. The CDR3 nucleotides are TGTGCCAGCAGCTTGGGGGACAGGGGGGACAATGAGCAGTTCTTC. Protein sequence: CASSLGDRGDNEQFF.

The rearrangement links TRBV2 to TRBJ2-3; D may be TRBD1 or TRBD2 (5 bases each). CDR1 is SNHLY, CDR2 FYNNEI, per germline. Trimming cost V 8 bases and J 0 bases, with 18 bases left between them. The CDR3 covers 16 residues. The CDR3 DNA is TGTGCCAGCCTACAAGGGGAGAACTCTAGCACAGATACGCAGTATTTT. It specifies CASLQGENSSTDTQYF.

CDR3 protein: CASSVGGLAPSSYEQYF. The CDR3 DNA follows: TGTGCCAGCAGCGTAGGGGGATTGGCCCCGAGCTCCTACGAGCAGTACTTC. The chain carries TRBV9 and TRBJ2-7; no reliable D call. The CDR3 runs 17 residues. Trimming cost V 0 bases and J 0 bases, with 16 bases left between them. CDR1 SGDLS and CDR2 YYNGEE come from the germline V gene.

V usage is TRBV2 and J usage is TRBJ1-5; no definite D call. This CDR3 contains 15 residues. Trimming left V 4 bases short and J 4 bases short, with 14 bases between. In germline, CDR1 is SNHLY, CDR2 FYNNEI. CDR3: CASSAPGSGNQPQHF. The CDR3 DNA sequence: TGTGCCAGCAGTGCCCCAGGTTCGGGAAATCAGCCCCAGCATTTT.

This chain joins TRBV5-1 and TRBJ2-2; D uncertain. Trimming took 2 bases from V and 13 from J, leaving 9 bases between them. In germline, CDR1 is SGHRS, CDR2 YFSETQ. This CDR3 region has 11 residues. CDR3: CASSFDTALFF. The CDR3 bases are TGCGCCAGCAGCTTCGACACGGCGCTGTTTTTT.

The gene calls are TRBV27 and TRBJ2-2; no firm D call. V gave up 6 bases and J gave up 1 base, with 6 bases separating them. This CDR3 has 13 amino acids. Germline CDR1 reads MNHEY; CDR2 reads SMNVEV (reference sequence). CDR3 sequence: CASRAQNTGELFF. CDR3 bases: TGTGCCAGCAGAGCTCAGAACACCGGGGAGCTGTTTTTT.

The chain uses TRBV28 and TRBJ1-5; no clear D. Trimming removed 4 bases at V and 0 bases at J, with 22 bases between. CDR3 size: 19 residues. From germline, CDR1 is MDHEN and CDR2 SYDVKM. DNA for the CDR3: TGTGCCAGCAGTTCATCTCTTGGGTGGGCCTCGAATAGCAATCAGCCCCAGCATTTT. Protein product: CASSSSLGWASNSNQPQHF.

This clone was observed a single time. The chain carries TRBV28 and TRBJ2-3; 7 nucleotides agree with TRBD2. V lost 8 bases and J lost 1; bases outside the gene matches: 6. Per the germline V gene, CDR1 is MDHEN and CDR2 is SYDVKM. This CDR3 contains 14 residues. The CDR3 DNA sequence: TGTGCCAGCGCTCGAGCGGGGCGCACAGATACGCAGTATTTT. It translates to CASARAGRTDTQYF.

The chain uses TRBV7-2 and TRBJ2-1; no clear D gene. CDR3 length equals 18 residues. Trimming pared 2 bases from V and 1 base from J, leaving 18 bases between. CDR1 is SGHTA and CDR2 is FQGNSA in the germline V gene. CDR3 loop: CASSLNPPLGRSYNEQFF. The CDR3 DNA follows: TGTGCCAGCAGCTTAAATCCCCCTCTAGGTAGATCCTACAATGAGCAGTTCTTC. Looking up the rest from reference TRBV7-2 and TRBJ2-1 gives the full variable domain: GAGVSQSPSNKVTEKGKDVELRCDPISGHTALYWYRQSLGQGLEFLIYFQGNSAPDKSGLPSDRFSAERTGGSVSTLTIQRTQQEDSAVYLCASSLNPPLGRSYNEQFFGPGTRLTVL.

CDR3: CATSRLKKNIQYF. CDR3 in DNA: TGTGCCACCAGCAGGTTGAAGAAAAACATTCAGTACTTC. This chain connects TRBV15 to TRBJ2-4; no firm D call. This CDR3 is built from 13 residues. CDR1 and CDR2 (germline): LNHNV, YYDKDF (reference sequence). Between the trimmed V and J ends, which lost 3 bases and 4 bases, there was a span of 7 bases.

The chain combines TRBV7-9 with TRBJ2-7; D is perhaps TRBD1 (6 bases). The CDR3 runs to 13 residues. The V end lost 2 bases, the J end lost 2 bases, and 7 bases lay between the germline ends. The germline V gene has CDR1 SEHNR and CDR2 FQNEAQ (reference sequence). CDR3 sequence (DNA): TGTGCCAGCAGCTTACGGGACACCTACGAGCAGTACTTC. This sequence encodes CASSLRDTYEQYF.

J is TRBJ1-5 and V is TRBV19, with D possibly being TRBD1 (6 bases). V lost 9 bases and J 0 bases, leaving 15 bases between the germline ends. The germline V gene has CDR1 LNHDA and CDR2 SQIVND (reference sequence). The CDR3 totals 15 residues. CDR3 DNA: TGTGCCAGCCACCTCGGGGGGCTTAGCAATCAGCCCCAGCATTTT. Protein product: CASHLGGLSNQPQHF.

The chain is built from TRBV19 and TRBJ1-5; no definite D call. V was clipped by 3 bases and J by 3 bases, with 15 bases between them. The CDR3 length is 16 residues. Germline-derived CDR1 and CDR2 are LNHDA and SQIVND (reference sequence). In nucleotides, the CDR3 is TGTGCCAGTAGTATTCCGGAGGGTATGGCCAATCAGCCCCAGCATTTT. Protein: CASSIPEGMANQPQHF.

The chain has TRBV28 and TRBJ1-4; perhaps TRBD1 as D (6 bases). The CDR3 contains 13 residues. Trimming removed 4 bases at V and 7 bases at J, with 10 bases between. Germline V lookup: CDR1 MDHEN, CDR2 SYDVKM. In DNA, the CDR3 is TGTGCCAGCAGTTCAGGGGTGGTTGAAAAACTGTTTTTT. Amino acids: CASSSGVVEKLFF.

The CDR3 DNA follows: TGTGCCAGCAGCTGGACGGCTGGGGCCAACGTCCTGACTTTC. Residues: CASSWTAGANVLTF. The V gene is TRBV6-5, the J gene TRBJ2-6; D is uncertain. The germline V gene has CDR1 MNHEY and CDR2 SVGAGI. Trimming left V 6 bases short and J 2 bases short, with 8 bases between. The CDR3 runs to 14 residues.

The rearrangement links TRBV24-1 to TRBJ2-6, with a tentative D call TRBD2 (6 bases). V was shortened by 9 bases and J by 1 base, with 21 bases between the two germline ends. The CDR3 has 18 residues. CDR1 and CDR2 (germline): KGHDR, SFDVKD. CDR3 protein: CATPEDGGNSSGANVLTF. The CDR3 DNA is TGTGCCACCCCTGAAGACGGGGGTAATAGTTCTGGGGCCAACGTCCTGACTTTC.

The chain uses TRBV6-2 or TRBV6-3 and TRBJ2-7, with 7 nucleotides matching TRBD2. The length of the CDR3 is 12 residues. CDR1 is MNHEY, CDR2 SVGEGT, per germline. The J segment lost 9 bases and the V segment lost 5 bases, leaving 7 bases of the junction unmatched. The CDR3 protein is CASSPGGHAQYF. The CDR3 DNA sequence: TGTGCCAGCAGTCCGGGGGGTCACGCGCAGTACTTC.

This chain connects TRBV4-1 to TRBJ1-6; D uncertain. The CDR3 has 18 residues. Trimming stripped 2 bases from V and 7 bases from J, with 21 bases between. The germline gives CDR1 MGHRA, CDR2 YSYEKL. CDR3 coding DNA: TGCGCCAGCAGCCAACCCCTAGACGGTTCCCGAGGGAATTCACCCCTCCACTTT. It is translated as CASSQPLDGSRGNSPLHF.

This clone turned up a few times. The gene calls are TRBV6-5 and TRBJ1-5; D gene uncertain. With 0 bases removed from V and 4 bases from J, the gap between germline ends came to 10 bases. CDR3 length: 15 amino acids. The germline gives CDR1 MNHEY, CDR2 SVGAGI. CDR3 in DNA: TGTGCCAGCAGTTACTCGTACGGACTAAATCAGCCCCAGCATTTT. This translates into CASSYSYGLNQPQHF.